Presented here are 20 T cell receptor beta chains from one specimen sequenced in a study of cytomegalovirus exposure and HLA in healthy donors (dated by TCRdb to 2015 to 2018). Library generation was performed with the immunoSEQ multiplex PCR assay. A mixture of 60 forward primers for TCR Vbeta segments and 13 reverse primers for TCR Jbeta segments was used in the multiplex PCR. The immuneACCESS repertoire file appears here via TCRdb, limited to in-frame rearrangements. These files lack a portion of the clones; in checked studies, under half of the deficit traces to unresolved V genes, and the cause of the others is not known. This sample holds some 150,000 clones; about 80% were observed only once. The leading ten clones occupy 1.5% to 2.5% of the sample. The material sequenced was PBMCs. The receptors derive from a woman between 40 and 55 years old in good health and CMV-seronegative.

There are a few counts of this clone. This rearrangement joins TRBV4-3 to TRBJ1-1, with D unclear. The CDR3 spans 18 residues. Between the trimmed V and J ends, which lost 1 base and 4 bases, there was a span of 22 bases. Germline CDR1 reads LGHNA; CDR2 reads YSLEER. In DNA, the CDR3 is TGCGCCAGCAGCCAAGGGAGCGGGTGGGCAGGTGTGCCCACTGAAGCTTTCTTT. This gives the protein CASSQGSGWAGVPTEAFF.

This clone was found a few times. This rearrangement joins TRBV5-6 to TRBJ2-3; TRBD1 might be the D (6 bases). The V end was cut by 1 base, the J end by 2 bases, with 20 bases between. Germline V CDR1 and CDR2: SGHDT, YYEEEE. This CDR3 has 18 residues. For the CDR3, the DNA is TGTGCCAGCAGCTTGCGTGGGGGCGACATTTCCTACACAGATACGCAGTATTTT. It encodes CASSLRGGDISYTDTQYF.

The table lists this clone with a count of one. This chain links TRBV4-3 with TRBJ2-3; TRBD2 is a possible D gene (5 bases). Germline assignment: CDR1 LGHNA and CDR2 YSLEER. Trimming removed 2 bases from V and 0 bases from J, with 9 bases in between. This CDR3 is built from 15 residues. The DNA for the CDR3 is TGCGCCAGCAGCCAACGGGGAATTAGCACAGATACGCAGTATTTT. This gives the protein CASSQRGISTDTQYF.

This CDR3 is CASSLDSPSSGNTIYF. The CDR3 nucleotides are TGCGCCAGCAGCTTGGACTCACCATCCTCTGGAAACACCATATATTTT. The chain combines TRBV5-1 with TRBJ1-3; D is undetermined. V was cut by 0 bases and J by 0 bases, with 10 bases left in between. CDR1 is SGHRS, CDR2 YFSETQ, per germline. CDR3 size: 16 residues.

The chain carries TRBV13 and TRBJ2-2, with 7 bases that match TRBD1. The J segment lost 4 bases and the V segment lost 6 bases, leaving 5 bases of the junction unmatched. CDR1 is PRHDT, CDR2 FYEKMQ, per germline (reference sequence). The CDR3 has 14 residues. CDR3 residues: CASRRRQGTGELFF. The DNA of the CDR3 is TGTGCCAGCAGACGTAGACAGGGCACCGGGGAGCTGTTTTTT.

The chain uses TRBV6-5 and TRBJ1-1; D unclear. Germline V gives CDR1 MNHEY, CDR2 SVGAGI. Trimming cost V 7 bases and J 0 bases, with 12 bases left between them. The CDR3 totals 14 residues. CDR3 sequence: CASKLRGVNTEAFF. For the CDR3, the DNA is TGTGCCAGCAAGTTGAGAGGAGTGAACACTGAAGCTTTCTTT.

CDR3 sequence reads: CASSRGGTGANVLTF. The CDR3, as DNA: TGCGCCAGCTCCCGCGGGGGGACTGGGGCCAACGTCCTGACTTTC. V usage is TRBV10-1 and J usage is TRBJ2-6, with TRBD2 matching over 8 bases. Germline V gene lookup returns CDR1 WNHNN and CDR2 SYGVQD (reference sequence). The CDR3 loop spans 15 amino acids. J lost 2 bases, V lost 8 bases, and 5 bases had no gene match.

The V call is TRBV27, the J call TRBJ1-1; D is undetermined. V was cut by 6 bases and J by 4 bases, with 15 bases left in between. Germline CDR1 and CDR2: MNHEY and SMNVEV (reference sequence). The CDR3 contains 14 residues. CDR3 in amino acids: CASSPRGVSTEAFF. As DNA, the CDR3 is TGTGCCAGCAGCCCACGGGGTGTGAGCACTGAAGCTTTCTTT.

The V call is TRBV2, the J call TRBJ2-7, with 16 nucleotides matching TRBD2. This CDR3 is 19 amino acids long. Germline V gives CDR1 SNHLY, CDR2 FYNNEI. V lost 6 bases and J lost 1; bases outside the gene matches: 12. The CDR3 protein is CASSRPGLAGGPVSYEQYF. In DNA form, the CDR3 reads TGTGCCAGCAGCCGTCCGGGACTAGCGGGAGGGCCCGTATCCTACGAGCAGTACTTC. The full variable domain, rest sourced from reference TRBV2 and TRBJ2-7, is EPEVTQTPSHQVTQMGQEVILRCVPISNHLYFYWYRQILGQKVEFLVSFYNNEISEKSEIFDDQFSVERPDGSNFTLKIRSTKLEDSAMYFCASSRPGLAGGPVSYEQYFGPGTRLTVT.

CDR3 protein: CASSRWDTTEAFF. The CDR3 nucleotides are TGTGCCAGCAGCCGATGGGACACCACTGAAGCTTTCTTT. The chain has TRBV28 and TRBJ1-1; D is possibly TRBD1 (6 bases). The V gene's germline CDR1 is MDHEN and CDR2 SYDVKM. V shed 6 bases and J shed 4 bases, with 12 bases lying between them. The CDR3 is made up of 13 amino acids.

This chain joins TRBV29-1 and TRBJ2-5, with D perhaps TRBD1 (6 bases). CDR1 SQVTM and CDR2 ANQGSEA come from the germline V gene. The CDR3 totals 12 residues. Trimming took off 6 bases at V and 4 bases at J, with 12 bases between the two ends. CDR3 amino acids: CSVQGSGETQYF. In nucleotides, the CDR3 is TGCAGCGTACAGGGAAGCGGAGAGACCCAGTACTTC.

The J gene is TRBJ1-1, the V gene TRBV7-3; D remains unclear. The CDR3 extends over 13 amino acids. CDR1 and CDR2 from the germline V gene are SGHTA and FQGTGA. The ends were cut back, 4 bases at V and 6 bases at J, with 12 bases in the middle. This CDR3 is CASSSYSGSEAFF. The CDR3 DNA sequence: TGTGCCAGCAGCTCCTATTCCGGGTCTGAAGCTTTCTTT. Supplemented by reference TRBV7-3 and TRBJ1-1, the full variable domain reads GAGVSQTPSNKVTEKGKYVELRCDPISGHTALYWYRQSLGQGPEFLIYFQGTGAADDSGLPNDRFFAVRPEGSVSTLKIQRTERGDSAVYLCASSSYSGSEAFFGQGTRLTVV.

This chain links TRBV5-4 with TRBJ2-2; no clear D gene. This CDR3 spans 15 amino acids. V lost 0 bases and J 1 base, leaving 7 bases between the germline ends. Germline CDR1 is SGHNT and CDR2 is YYREEE (reference sequence). The CDR3 protein is CASSLGRVNTGELFF. The CDR3, as DNA: TGTGCCAGCAGCTTGGGTAGAGTGAACACCGGGGAGCTGTTTTTT.

The chain carries TRBV18 and TRBJ1-1; D perhaps matches TRBD1 (5 bases). The V and J ends lost 3 bases and 0 bases respectively, with 11 bases between them. CDR1 is KGHSH, CDR2 LQKENI, per germline. The CDR3 extends over 15 amino acids. The CDR3 DNA reads as TGTGCCAGCTCACCCGGTTCAGGGATGAACACTGAAGCTTTCTTT. As protein: CASSPGSGMNTEAFF. Combining the CDR3 with reference TRBV18 and TRBJ1-1 gives the whole variable domain NAGVMQNPRHLVRRRGQEARLRCSPMKGHSHVYWYRQLPEEGLKFMVYLQKENIIDESGMPKERFSAEFPKEGPSILRIQQVVRGDSAAYFCASSPGSGMNTEAFFGQGTRLTVV.

The chain combines TRBV10-3 with TRBJ2-7; 9 nucleotides line up with TRBD1. CDR3 size: 14 residues. With 2 bases clipped from V and 1 base from J, the junction kept 0 bases outside the gene matches. CDR1 is ENHRY and CDR2 is SYGVKD in the germline V gene. The CDR3 DNA is TGTGCCATCAGTGAGGGACAGGGGTCCTACGAGCAGTACTTC. Encoded protein: CAISEGQGSYEQYF.

The rearrangement links TRBV6-6 to TRBJ2-1; TRBD2 aligns across 8 bases. From germline, CDR1 is MNHNY and CDR2 SVGAGI (reference sequence). The junction had 8 bases not matched to a gene; V was cut back by 6 bases and J by 1 base. This CDR3 spans 16 amino acids. The chain's CDR3 is CASRPLAGLSYNEQFF. The DNA of the CDR3 is TGTGCCAGCAGGCCCCTAGCGGGCTTATCCTACAATGAGCAGTTCTTC.

The genes are TRBV6-6 and TRBJ2-3; perhaps TRBD2 as D (6 bases). Trimming cost V 1 base and J 2 bases, with 10 bases left between them. The CDR3 totals 15 residues. Per the germline V gene, CDR1 is MNHNY and CDR2 is SVGAGI (reference sequence). The DNA of the CDR3 is TGTGCCAGCAGTTACTGGGCGCGGGACACAGATACGCAGTATTTT. Amino acid sequence: CASSYWARDTDTQYF.

The CDR3 DNA reads as TGTGCCAGCAGTTTTGGGACACCAACCTACGAGCAGTACTTC. Its translation: CASSFGTPTYEQYF. The chain recombines TRBV28 with TRBJ2-7; perhaps TRBD1 as D (6 bases). Germline-derived CDR1 and CDR2 are MDHEN and SYDVKM. Trimming shortened V by 3 bases and J by 2 bases, and 11 bases separated the two germline ends. The CDR3 is 14 amino acids.

The V and J genes are TRBV7-9 and TRBJ1-2, with D unclear. Per the germline V gene, CDR1 is SEHNR and CDR2 is FQNEAQ (reference sequence). This CDR3 spans 14 amino acids. V gave up 1 base and J gave up 8 bases, with 14 bases separating them. CDR3 DNA sequence: TGTGCCAGCAGCTTAGGGGTGTGGCGGGAAGGCTACACCTTC. Its translation is CASSLGVWREGYTF.

This chain's CDR3 is CASSLARGWDGYTF. The CDR3, as DNA: TGTGCCAGCAGCTTAGCCAGGGGTTGGGATGGCTACACCTTC. The V gene is TRBV7-2, the J gene TRBJ1-2, with D perhaps matching TRBD1 (6 bases). This CDR3 has 14 residues. CDR1 SGHTA and CDR2 FQGNSA come from the germline V gene. V was cut by 0 bases and J by 6 bases, with 11 bases left in between.